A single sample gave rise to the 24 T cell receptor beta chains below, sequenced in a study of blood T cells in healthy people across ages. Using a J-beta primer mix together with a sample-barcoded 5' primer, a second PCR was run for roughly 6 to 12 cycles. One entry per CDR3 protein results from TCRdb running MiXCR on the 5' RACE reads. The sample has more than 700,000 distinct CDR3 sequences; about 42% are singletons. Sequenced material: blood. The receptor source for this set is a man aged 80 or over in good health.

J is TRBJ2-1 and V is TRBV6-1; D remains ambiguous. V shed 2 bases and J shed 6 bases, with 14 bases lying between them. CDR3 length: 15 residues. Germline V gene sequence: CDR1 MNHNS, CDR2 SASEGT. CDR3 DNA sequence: TGTGCCAGCAGTGAATCCCCAGAATTGGTCAATGAGCAGTTCTTC. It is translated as CASSESPELVNEQFF.

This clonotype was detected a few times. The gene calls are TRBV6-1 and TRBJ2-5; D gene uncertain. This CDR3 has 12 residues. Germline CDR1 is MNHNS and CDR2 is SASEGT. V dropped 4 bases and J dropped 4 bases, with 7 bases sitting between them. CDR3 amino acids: CASSGQGETQYF. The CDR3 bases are TGTGCCAGCAGTGGTCAAGGAGAGACCCAGTACTTC.

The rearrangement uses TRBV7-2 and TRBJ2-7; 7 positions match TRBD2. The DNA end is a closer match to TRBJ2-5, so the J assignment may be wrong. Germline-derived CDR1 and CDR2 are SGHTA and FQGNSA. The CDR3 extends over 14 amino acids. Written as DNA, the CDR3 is TGTGCCAGCAGCTCCGGGGAGCGGGGAGCGACCCAGTACTTC. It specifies CASSSGERGATQYF.

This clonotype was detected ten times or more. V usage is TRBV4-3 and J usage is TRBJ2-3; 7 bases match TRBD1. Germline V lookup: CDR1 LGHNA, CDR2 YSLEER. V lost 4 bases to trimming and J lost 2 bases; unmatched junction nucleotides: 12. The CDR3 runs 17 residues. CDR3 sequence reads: CASSRNREGGFTDTQYF. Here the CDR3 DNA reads TGCGCCAGCAGCCGCAACCGAGAAGGGGGCTTCACAGATACGCAGTATTTT.

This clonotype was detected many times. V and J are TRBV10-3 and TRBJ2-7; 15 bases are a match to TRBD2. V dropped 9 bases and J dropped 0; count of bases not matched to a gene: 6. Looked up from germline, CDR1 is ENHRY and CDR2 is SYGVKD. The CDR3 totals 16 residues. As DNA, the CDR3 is TGTGCCATAGGGACTAGCGGGAGGCTAGACTCCTACGAGCAGTACTTC. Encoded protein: CAIGTSGRLDSYEQYF.

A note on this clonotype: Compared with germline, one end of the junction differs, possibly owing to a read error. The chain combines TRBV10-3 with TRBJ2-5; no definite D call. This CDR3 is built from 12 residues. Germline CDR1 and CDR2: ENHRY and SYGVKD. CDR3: CASAPFQETRYF. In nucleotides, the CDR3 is TGTGCCAGCGCCCCTTTCCAAGAGACCCGGTACTTC.

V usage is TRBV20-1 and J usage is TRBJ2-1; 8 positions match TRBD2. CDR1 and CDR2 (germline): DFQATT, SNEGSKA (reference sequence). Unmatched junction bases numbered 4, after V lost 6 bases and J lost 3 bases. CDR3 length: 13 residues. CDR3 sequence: CSAQREFYNEQFF. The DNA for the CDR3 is TGCAGTGCCCAGCGGGAGTTCTACAATGAGCAGTTCTTC.

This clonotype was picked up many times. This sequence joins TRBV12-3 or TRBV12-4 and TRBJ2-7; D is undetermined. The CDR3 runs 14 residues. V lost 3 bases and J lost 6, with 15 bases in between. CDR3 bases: TGTGCCAGCAGTTTTTCAGGCGAAGAGCGCGAGCAGTACTTC. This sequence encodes CASSFSGEEREQYF.

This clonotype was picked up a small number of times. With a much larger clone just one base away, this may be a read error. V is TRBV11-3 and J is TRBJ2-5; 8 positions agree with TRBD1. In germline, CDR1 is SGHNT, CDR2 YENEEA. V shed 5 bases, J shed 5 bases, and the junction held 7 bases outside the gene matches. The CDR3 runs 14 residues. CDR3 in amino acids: CASSVDRVVETQYF. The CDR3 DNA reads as TGTGCCAGCAGCGTGGACAGGGTGGTTGAGACCCAGTACTTC.

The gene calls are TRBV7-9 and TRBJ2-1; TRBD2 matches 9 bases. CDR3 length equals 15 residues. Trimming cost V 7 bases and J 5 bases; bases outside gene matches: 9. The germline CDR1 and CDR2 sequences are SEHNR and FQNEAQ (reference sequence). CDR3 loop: CASIQTSGLDNEQFF. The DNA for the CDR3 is TGTGCCAGCATCCAGACTAGCGGATTAGACAATGAGCAGTTCTTC.

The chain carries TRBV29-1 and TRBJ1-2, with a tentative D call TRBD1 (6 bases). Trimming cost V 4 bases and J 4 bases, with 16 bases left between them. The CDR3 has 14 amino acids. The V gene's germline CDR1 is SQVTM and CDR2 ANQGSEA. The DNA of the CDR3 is TGCAGCGTTGGGACAGCACAAGAGGCCTATGGCTACACCTTC. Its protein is CSVGTAQEAYGYTF.

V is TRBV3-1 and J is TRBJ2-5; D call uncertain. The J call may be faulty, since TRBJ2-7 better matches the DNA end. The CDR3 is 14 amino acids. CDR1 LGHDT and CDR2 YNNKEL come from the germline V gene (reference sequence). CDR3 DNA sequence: TGTGCCAGCAGCCCTGTGCACCGAGGTAGCGAGCAGTACTTC. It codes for CASSPVHRGSEQYF.

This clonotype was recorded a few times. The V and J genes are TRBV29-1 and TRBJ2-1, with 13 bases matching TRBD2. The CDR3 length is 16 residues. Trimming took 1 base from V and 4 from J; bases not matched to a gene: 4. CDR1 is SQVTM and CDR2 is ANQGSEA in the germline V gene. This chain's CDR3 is CSVEGLLAGGYNEQFF. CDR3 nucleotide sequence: TGCAGCGTTGAAGGCCTACTAGCGGGAGGGTACAATGAGCAGTTCTTC.

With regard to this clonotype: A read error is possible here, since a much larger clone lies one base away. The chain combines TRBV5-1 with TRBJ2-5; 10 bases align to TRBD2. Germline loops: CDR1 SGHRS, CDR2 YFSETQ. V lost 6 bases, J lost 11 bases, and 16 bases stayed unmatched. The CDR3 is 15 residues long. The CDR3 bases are TGCGCCAGCACCTATCTAGCGGGAGTTACAAATAAGCAGTACTTC. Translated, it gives CASTYLAGVTNKQYF.

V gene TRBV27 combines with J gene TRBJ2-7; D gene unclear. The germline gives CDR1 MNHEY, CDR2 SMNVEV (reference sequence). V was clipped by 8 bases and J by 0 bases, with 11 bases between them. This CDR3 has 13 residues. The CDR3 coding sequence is TGTGCCAGCGGCTCCGGTCCCTCCTACGAGCAGTACTTC. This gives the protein CASGSGPSYEQYF.

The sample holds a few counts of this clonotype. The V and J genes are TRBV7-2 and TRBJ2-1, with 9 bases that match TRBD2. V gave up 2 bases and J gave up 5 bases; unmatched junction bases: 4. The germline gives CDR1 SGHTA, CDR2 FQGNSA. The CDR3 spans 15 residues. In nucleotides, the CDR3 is TGTGCCAGCAGCTTATTTAGCGGGAGTCACAATGAGCAGTTCTTC. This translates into CASSLFSGSHNEQFF.

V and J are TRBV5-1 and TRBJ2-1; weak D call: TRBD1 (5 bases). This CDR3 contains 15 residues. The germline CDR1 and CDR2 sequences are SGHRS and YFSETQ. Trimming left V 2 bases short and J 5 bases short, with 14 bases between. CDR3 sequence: CASSLGATLNNEQFF. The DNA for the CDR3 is TGCGCCAGCAGCTTAGGGGCAACCCTAAACAATGAGCAGTTCTTC.

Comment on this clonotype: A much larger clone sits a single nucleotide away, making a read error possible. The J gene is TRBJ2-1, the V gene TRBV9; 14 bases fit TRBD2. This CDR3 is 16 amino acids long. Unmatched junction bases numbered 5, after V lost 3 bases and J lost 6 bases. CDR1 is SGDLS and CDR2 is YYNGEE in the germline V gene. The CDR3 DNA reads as TGTGCCAGCAGCGCCGCCGGGACTAGCGGGAGCAATGAGCAGTTCTTC. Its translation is CASSAAGTSGSNEQFF.

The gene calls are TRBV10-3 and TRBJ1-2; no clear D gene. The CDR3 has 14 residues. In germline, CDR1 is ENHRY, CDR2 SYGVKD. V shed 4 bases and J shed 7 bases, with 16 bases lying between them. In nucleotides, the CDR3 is TGTGCCATCAGTGTTGAGGTTAGACCGAGTGGCTACACCTTC. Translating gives CAISVEVRPSGYTF.

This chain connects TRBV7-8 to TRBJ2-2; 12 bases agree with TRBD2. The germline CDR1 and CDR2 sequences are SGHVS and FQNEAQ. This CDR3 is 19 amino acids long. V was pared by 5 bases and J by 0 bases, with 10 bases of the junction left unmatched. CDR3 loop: CASSLELAGGHANTGELFF. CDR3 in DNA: TGTGCCAGCAGCCTTGAACTAGCGGGAGGACACGCGAACACCGGGGAGCTGTTTTTT.

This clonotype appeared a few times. CDR3 sequence: CASSYAPEGKYGYTF. The CDR3 bases are TGTGCCAGCAGTTACGCCCCGGAGGGGAAGTATGGCTACACCTTC. The chain employs TRBV6-5 and TRBJ1-2, with D possibly matching TRBD1 (5 bases). CDR1 and CDR2 from the germline V gene are MNHEY and SVGAGI. The V end lost 2 bases, the J end lost 5 bases, and 15 bases lay between the germline ends. CDR3 length: 15 amino acids.

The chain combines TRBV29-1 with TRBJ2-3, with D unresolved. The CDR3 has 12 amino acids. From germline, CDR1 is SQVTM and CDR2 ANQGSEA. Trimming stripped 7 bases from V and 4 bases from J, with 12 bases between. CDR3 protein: CSGRVQADTQYF. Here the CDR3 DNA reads TGCAGCGGACGGGTTCAGGCAGATACGCAGTATTTT.

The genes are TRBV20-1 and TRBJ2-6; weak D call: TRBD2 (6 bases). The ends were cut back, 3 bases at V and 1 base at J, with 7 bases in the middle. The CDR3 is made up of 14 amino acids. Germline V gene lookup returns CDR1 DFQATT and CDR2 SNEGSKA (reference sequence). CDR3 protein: CSARAGSGANVLTF. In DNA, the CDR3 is TGCAGTGCTAGGGCGGGGTCTGGGGCCAACGTCCTGACTTTC.

The CDR3, as DNA: TGTGCCAGCAGTGAAAAGGGATTCGGTGATTCACCCCTCCACTTT. It translates to CASSEKGFGDSPLHF. The chain employs TRBV25-1 and TRBJ1-6; no definite D call. The CDR3 contains 15 residues. V was shortened by 2 bases and J by 8 bases, with 13 bases between the two germline ends. Per the germline V gene, CDR1 is MGHDK and CDR2 is SYGVNS.